The text below deals with one TCR beta chain. The antigen is undetermined. The source of the sample is a study of T cell responses to AZD1222 COVID-19 vaccine. The length of the CDR3 is 13 residues. With 6 bases removed from V and 2 bases from J, the gap between germline ends came to 11 bases. Germline V gives CDR1 MDHEN, CDR2 SYDVKM. General study points: White British people made up most donors, females outnumbered males, and clonal diversity was possibly underestimated. Sampling captured repertoires only after the peak T cell response. Spike regions recognized by vaccine-associated CD4 TCRs spanned the protein, led by 160-218 and 743-854.

Libraries were prepared by immunoSEQ multiplex PCR; TCRdb keeps only in-frame clonotypes and omits some of them. The sample gives over 85,000 clones, about 85% of which show up once; roughly 3% is in the top ten. This TCR was recovered from an adult in good health. V usage is TRBV28 and J usage is TRBJ2-7, with D tentatively TRBD1 (6 bases). Material: peripheral blood, obtained on day 0 of AZD1222 vaccination. Here the CDR3 reads CASRRDITYEQYF. DNA for the CDR3: TGTGCCAGCAGGAGGGACATCACCTACGAGCAGTACTTC.